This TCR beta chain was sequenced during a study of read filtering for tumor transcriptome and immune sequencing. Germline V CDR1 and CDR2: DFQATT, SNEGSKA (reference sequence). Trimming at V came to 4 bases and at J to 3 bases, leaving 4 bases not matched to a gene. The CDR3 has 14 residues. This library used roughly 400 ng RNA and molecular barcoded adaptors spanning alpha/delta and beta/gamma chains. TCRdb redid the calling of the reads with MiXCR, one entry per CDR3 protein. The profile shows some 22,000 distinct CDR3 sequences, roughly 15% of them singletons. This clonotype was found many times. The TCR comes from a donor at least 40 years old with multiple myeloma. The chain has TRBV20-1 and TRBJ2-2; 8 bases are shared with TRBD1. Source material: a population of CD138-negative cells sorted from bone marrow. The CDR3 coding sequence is TGCAGTGCTACGGACAGGGCATACACCGGGGAGCTGTTTTTT. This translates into CSATDRAYTGELFF.